Following are 27 T cell receptor beta chains from one sample sequenced in a study of vaccination effects on CD4 cells after COVID-19 (dated 2022 in TCRdb). The antigens these receptors bind are not known. The receptor library was made with the immunoSEQ multiplex PCR assay. TCRdb's version of the immuneACCESS table is confined to in-frame rearrangements and falls short of the full clone set. An unresolved V gene accounts for under half of the shortfall where checked; the remainder is of unknown origin. A total of 27,000 or so clones appear in this sample, roughly 85% of them only once. Jointly, the top ten make up approximately 1.4% of the sample. The ViraFEST assay stimulated PBMC with viral peptide pools and then used TCR sequencing to identify antigen-specific CD4+ T cell clonotypes by expansion. After 10 days of culture, CD4+ T cells were isolated with the EasySep CD4+ T cell isolation kit. Each participant got two doses of an mRNA SARS-CoV-2 vaccine, either BNT162b2 or mRNA-1273.

The sample here was CD4+ T cells from PBMCs cultured with HCoV-NL63 spike peptides, taken after COVID-19 vaccination. The sample's cell subset or site label is to be understood as: HCoV-NL63 spike overlapping peptide pool stimulation. These receptors were obtained from a human donor who received a COVID-19 vaccine. Some clones in this sample may be carry-over from other donors' samples.

The rearrangement links TRBV7-6 to TRBJ2-3; 13 bases map to TRBD2. The CDR3 is 17 residues long. Germline loops: CDR1 SGHVS, CDR2 FNYEAQ. V shed 1 base and J 6 bases; nucleotides not matched to a gene: 7. In DNA form, the CDR3 reads TGTGCCAGCAGCTTAGAGGAACTAGCGGGGGGGCTTGATACGCAGTATTTT. Translating it yields CASSLEELAGGLDTQYF.

The chain carries TRBV6-5 and TRBJ2-6; no reliable D call. Trimming left V 7 bases short and J 3 bases short, with 7 bases between. This CDR3 has 13 amino acids. Germline V CDR1 and CDR2: MNHEY, SVGAGI. CDR3 DNA sequence: TGTGCCAGCACCAGGTATGGGGCCAACGTCCTGACTTTC. It encodes CASTRYGANVLTF.

The chain joins TRBV18 to TRBJ1-3, with D maybe TRBD1 (5 bases). V dropped 2 bases and J dropped 1 base, with 12 bases sitting between them. CDR3 length: 16 residues. Germline V gene lookup returns CDR1 KGHSH and CDR2 LQKENI. CDR3 bases: TGTGCCAGCTCACCAAAACCGCAGGGATCTGGAAACACCATATATTTT. Encoded protein: CASSPKPQGSGNTIYF.

The V call is TRBV2, the J call TRBJ2-1; TRBD2 aligns across 9 bases. The germline V gene encodes CDR1 SNHLY and CDR2 FYNNEI. J lost 5 bases, V lost 7 bases, and 9 bases had no gene match. The CDR3 runs 15 residues. The DNA for the CDR3 is TGTGCCAGCACCCAAAGGTTAGCGGGGGACAATGAGCAGTTCTTC. Encoded protein: CASTQRLAGDNEQFF.

This rearrangement joins TRBV7-3 to TRBJ1-6, with unresolved D. Germline CDR1 SGHTA, CDR2 FQGTGA. Between the trimmed V and J ends, which lost 1 base and 10 bases, there was a span of 14 bases. CDR3 size: 15 residues. The CDR3 DNA reads as TGTGCCAGCAGCTTAATGGGGTCCGTCGGGTCACCCCTCCACTTT. Its translation: CASSLMGSVGSPLHF.

The gene calls are TRBV19 and TRBJ2-7, with D maybe TRBD1 (5 bases). Per germline, CDR1 LNHDA and CDR2 SQIVND (reference sequence). Trimming cost V 5 bases and J 0 bases, with 11 bases left between them. CDR3 size: 14 residues. The chain's CDR3 is CASSAHDSSYEQYV. In DNA, the CDR3 is TGTGCCAGTAGTGCCCACGACAGCTCCTACGAGCAGTACGTC.

This clone is deemed medium-sized. This chain connects TRBV18 to TRBJ1-4; no clear D gene. The V gene lost 6 bases and the J gene lost 1 base, with 6 bases spanning the gap. The CDR3 spans 13 residues. Germline V CDR1 and CDR2: KGHSH, LQKENI. The CDR3 loop is CASSWGTNEKLFF. The CDR3, as DNA: TGTGCCAGCTCTTGGGGAACTAATGAAAAACTGTTTTTT.

J is TRBJ1-1 and V is TRBV24-1; D call uncertain. Trimming stripped 2 bases from V and 4 bases from J, with 10 bases between. Germline V CDR1 and CDR2: KGHDR, SFDVKD. This CDR3 has 14 residues. The CDR3 nucleotides are TGTGCCACCAGTGATTCGGGCATCGGCACTGAAGCTTTCTTT. Translation gives CATSDSGIGTEAFF.

This rearrangement joins TRBV7-9 to TRBJ2-1, with D possibly matching TRBD1 (6 bases). The CDR3 has 19 amino acids. Per germline, CDR1 SEHNR and CDR2 FQNEAQ (reference sequence). V was pared by 2 bases and J by 2 bases, with 22 bases between. Written as DNA, the CDR3 is TGTGCCAGCAGCTTACGGGGACAAATGGGGGTGACGCCCTACAATGAGCAGTTCTTC. It specifies CASSLRGQMGVTPYNEQFF.

The chain carries TRBV10-3 and TRBJ1-2; D is possibly TRBD1 (5 bases). This CDR3 contains 14 residues. Germline loops: CDR1 ENHRY, CDR2 SYGVKD. Trimming took off 6 bases at V and 3 bases at J, with 14 bases between the two ends. In DNA, the CDR3 is TGTGCCATCAGGGCAGGGCCGGAGGACTATGGCTACACCTTC. It is translated as CAIRAGPEDYGYTF.

This clone was counted a few times. V usage is TRBV5-5 and J usage is TRBJ1-2, with 11 bases lining up with TRBD1. J lost 5 bases, V lost 5 bases, and 5 bases had no gene match. This CDR3 region has 14 residues. The germline gives CDR1 SGHKS, CDR2 YYEKEE (reference sequence). The CDR3 DNA reads TGTGCCAGCAGGGTAGGACAGGGGGCATATGGCTACACCTTC. Its translation is CASRVGQGAYGYTF.

The sample holds one count of this clone. The CDR3 loop reads CASRTGHIVSKNIQYF. The CDR3 coding sequence is TGTGCCAGCAGGACCGGACACATCGTGTCAAAAAACATTCAGTACTTC. V and J are TRBV28 and TRBJ2-4; possibly TRBD1 for D (5 bases). The CDR3 is 16 residues long. Germline CDR1 and CDR2: MDHEN and SYDVKM. Trimming left V 6 bases short and J 4 bases short, with 19 bases between.

This sequence joins TRBV14 and TRBJ1-2, with D perhaps matching TRBD1 (5 bases). Germline-derived CDR1 and CDR2 are SGHDN and FVKESK. This CDR3 has 14 residues. Trimming removed 0 bases at V and 8 bases at J, with 13 bases between. The CDR3 DNA follows: TGTGCCAGCAGCCAAGACAGGGCCTCTCGAGGCTACACCTTC. Protein sequence: CASSQDRASRGYTF.

The J gene is TRBJ2-2, the V gene TRBV5-1; TRBD1 matches at 9 bases. This CDR3 contains 16 residues. CDR1 is SGHRS, CDR2 YFSETQ, per germline. The ends lost 4 bases at V and 5 bases at J; junction bases unmatched: 9. The DNA of the CDR3 is TGCGCCAGCAGCCTTAGGACAGGGGTCGGGACCGGGGAGCTGTTTTTT. Translation gives CASSLRTGVGTGELFF.

A single count supports this clone. The V gene is TRBV4-1, the J gene TRBJ1-1, with TRBD1 matching over 8 bases. Trimming at V came to 0 bases and at J to 4 bases, leaving 10 bases not matched to a gene. CDR1 is MGHRA, CDR2 YSYEKL, per germline. The CDR3 has 17 residues. CDR3 nucleotides: TGCGCCAGCAGCCAAGATCGGGCGCCAGGGGGCGGCACTGAAGCTTTCTTT. Its translation is CASSQDRAPGGGTEAFF.

The rearrangement links TRBV19 to TRBJ1-5; 9 positions agree with TRBD1. Germline trimming cut 5 bases from V and 5 bases from J; bases unmatched to any gene: 10. From germline, CDR1 is LNHDA and CDR2 SQIVND (reference sequence). CDR3 size: 16 residues. This chain's CDR3 is CASSRTGGIKHQPQHF. The CDR3 DNA follows: TGTGCCAGTAGTCGAACAGGGGGCATTAAACATCAGCCCCAGCATTTT.

The chain is built from TRBV4-2 and TRBJ1-1, with no clear D. Trimming left V 1 base short and J 3 bases short, with 3 bases between. Per the germline V gene, CDR1 is LGHNA and CDR2 is YNFKEQ. The length of the CDR3 is 12 residues. CDR3 residues: CASSQGDTEAFF. The DNA of the CDR3 is TGTGCCAGCAGCCAAGGGGACACTGAAGCTTTCTTT.

V gene TRBV18 combines with J gene TRBJ2-3; the D is unclear. The CDR3 sequence is 14 residues long. V was pared by 2 bases and J by 5 bases, with 11 bases between. Germline-derived CDR1 and CDR2 are KGHSH and LQKENI. CDR3 sequence: CASSPSYVEDTQYF. CDR3 in DNA: TGTGCCAGCTCACCAAGTTATGTGGAAGATACGCAGTATTTT.

The rearrangement links TRBV10-3 to TRBJ1-1; no clear D. Germline CDR1 reads ENHRY; CDR2 reads SYGVKD. With 0 bases removed from V and 1 base from J, the gap between germline ends came to 3 bases. The CDR3 extends over 13 amino acids. CDR3 DNA sequence: TGTGCCATCAGTGAGTCGACGAACACTGAAGCTTTCTTT. It is translated as CAISESTNTEAFF.

The chain links TRBV19 to TRBJ1-1; D perhaps matches TRBD1 (5 bases). The V and J ends lost 7 bases and 5 bases respectively, with 14 bases between them. The CDR3 runs 13 residues. CDR1 and CDR2 (germline): LNHDA, SQIVND (reference sequence). CDR3 nucleotide sequence: TGTGCCAGTATCCCAGGGAGGGAAACTGAAGCTTTCTTT. Protein product: CASIPGRETEAFF. Full variable domain (remainder filled in from reference TRBV19 and TRBJ1-1): DGGITQSPKYLFRKEGQNVTLSCEQNLNHDAMYWYRQDPGQGLRLIYYSQIVNDFQKGDIAEGYSVSREKKESFPLTVTSAQKNPTAFYLCASIPGRETEAFFGQGTRLTVV.

J is TRBJ2-2 and V is TRBV30, with D tentatively TRBD1 (6 bases). Germline V lookup: CDR1 GTSNPN, CDR2 SVGIG (reference sequence). The V end was cut by 2 bases, the J end by 1 base, with 17 bases between. This CDR3 region has 17 residues. The CDR3 loop reads CAWSTPWVGGNTGELFF. The CDR3 DNA reads as TGTGCCTGGAGTACACCTTGGGTAGGGGGGAACACCGGGGAGCTGTTTTTT.

There are a few counts of this clone. This chain's CDR3 is CASSRRREARETQYF. The CDR3 DNA reads TGTGCCAGCAGCCGACGACGGGAAGCCAGGGAGACCCAGTACTTC. The genes are TRBV14 and TRBJ2-5; a possible D gene is TRBD2 (5 bases). CDR1 SGHDN and CDR2 FVKESK come from the germline V gene. Between the trimmed V and J ends, which lost 4 bases and 5 bases, there was a span of 17 bases. CDR3 length: 15 amino acids.

This chain uses TRBV6-4 with TRBJ1-1, with 9 positions matching TRBD1. The CDR3 totals 13 residues. After removal of 6 bases from V and 3 bases from J, the junction contained 2 bases not matched to a gene. CDR1 and CDR2 (germline): MRHNA, SNTAGT. CDR3 in DNA: TGTGCCAGCAGCAGACAGGGGGACACTGAAGCTTTCTTT. It codes for CASSRQGDTEAFF.

The chain couples TRBV6-6 to TRBJ1-3; D perhaps matches TRBD1 (5 bases). CDR3 length: 15 residues. The germline V gene has CDR1 MNHNY and CDR2 SVGAGI (reference sequence). Trimming stripped 4 bases from V and 2 bases from J, with 12 bases between. CDR3: CASSLVGGAGNTIYF. Written as DNA, the CDR3 is TGTGCCAGCAGTTTAGTGGGGGGGGCTGGAAACACCATATATTTT.

V usage is TRBV11-2 and J usage is TRBJ2-3; TRBD1 agrees at 7 bases. CDR1 and CDR2 from the germline V gene are SGHAT and FQNNGV. V lost 5 bases, J lost 1 base, and 9 bases stayed unmatched. This CDR3 region has 16 residues. CDR3 in DNA: TGTGCCAGCAGCAGAACGGGACAGAGCCGCACAGATACGCAGTATTTT. As protein: CASSRTGQSRTDTQYF.

This rearrangement joins TRBV19 to TRBJ1-4; possibly TRBD1 for D (5 bases). From germline, CDR1 is LNHDA and CDR2 SQIVND (reference sequence). Between the trimmed V and J ends, which lost 7 bases and 1 base, there was a span of 16 bases. The CDR3 covers 16 residues. CDR3 sequence reads: CASTPQGVRTNEKLFF. CDR3 DNA sequence: TGTGCCAGTACCCCACAAGGGGTCCGAACTAATGAAAAACTGTTTTTT.

The V gene is TRBV29-1, the J gene TRBJ1-1, with D possibly matching TRBD1 (5 bases). The CDR3 length is 15 residues. The V gene's germline CDR1 is SQVTM and CDR2 ANQGSEA. Trimming stripped 5 bases from V and 0 bases from J, with 16 bases between. The DNA of the CDR3 is TGCAGCGTTTTGTGGAGGGAGGGGATGAACACTGAAGCTTTCTTT. This codes for CSVLWREGMNTEAFF. The variable domain in full, with the rest retrieved from reference TRBV29-1 and TRBJ1-1, is SAVISQKPSRDICQRGTSLTIQCQVDSQVTMMFWYRQQPGQSLTLIATANQGSEATYESGFVIDKFPISRPNLTFSTLTVSNMSPEDSSIYLCSVLWREGMNTEAFFGQGTRLTVV.